This entry concerns a single TCR beta chain. Its antigen is not identified. CDR1 and CDR2 from the germline V gene are MRHNA and SNTAGT. CDR3 length: 13 residues. The germline V and J ends were trimmed by 5 bases and 6 bases, with 11 bases remaining between them. This was a deep-level run. Libraries were prepared by immunoSEQ multiplex PCR; TCRdb keeps only in-frame clonotypes and omits some of them. The sample lists some 630,000 clones, about three quarters occurring once. The data are from a study of shared clonotypes between healthy human individuals. Study at large: Used for every donor were three CD4 naive, three CD4 memory, two CD8 naive and one CD8 memory plate. General observations from the study: The naive CD4 repertoires of a handful of donors were compared, and approximately 5% of clonotypes were shared.

The chain couples TRBV6-4 to TRBJ1-5, with D unclear. The specimen sequenced was memory CD4+ T cells sorted from blood. Subset described: CD45RA-negative fraction. The TCR comes from a woman aged 25-40 years in good health. Written as DNA, the CDR3 is TGTGCCAGCAGTATAGAGGAGGGTCAGCCCCAGCATTTT. Protein product: CASSIEEGQPQHF.